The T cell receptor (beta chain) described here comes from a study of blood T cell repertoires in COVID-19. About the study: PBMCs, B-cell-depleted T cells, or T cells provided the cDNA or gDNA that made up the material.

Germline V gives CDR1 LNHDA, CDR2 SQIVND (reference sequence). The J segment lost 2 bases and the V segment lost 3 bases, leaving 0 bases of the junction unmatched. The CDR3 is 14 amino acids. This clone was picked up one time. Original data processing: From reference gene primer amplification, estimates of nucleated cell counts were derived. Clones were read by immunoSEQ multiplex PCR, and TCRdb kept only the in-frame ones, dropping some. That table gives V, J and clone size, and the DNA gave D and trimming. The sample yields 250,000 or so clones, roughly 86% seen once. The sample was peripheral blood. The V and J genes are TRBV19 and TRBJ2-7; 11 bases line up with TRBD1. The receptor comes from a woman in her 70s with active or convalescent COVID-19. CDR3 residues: CASSMGQGAYEQYF. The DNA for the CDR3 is TGTGCCAGTAGTATGGGACAGGGGGCCTACGAGCAGTACTTC.